These 9 T cell receptor beta chains were sequenced from one sample in a study of blood T cell repertoires in COVID-19. The assay was immunoSEQ multiplex PCR, and TCRdb's table has in-frame clones only and misses some. The sample lists 200,000 to 250,000 clones, more than 65% occurring once. Sequencing was performed on peripheral blood. Every receptor here comes from a woman aged 80 or over with acute or convalescent COVID-19.

This chain connects TRBV18 to TRBJ2-5; the match to TRBD1 covers 9 bases. The V segment lost 1 base and the J segment 2 bases; nucleotides outside the gene matches: 5. Germline V gene lookup returns CDR1 KGHSH and CDR2 LQKENI. This CDR3 region has 16 residues. As DNA, the CDR3 is TGTGCCAGCTCACCACGGACAGGGGCTTCGCAAGAGACCCAGTACTTC. This translates into CASSPRTGASQETQYF.

This clone turned up a few times. The V call is TRBV3-1 (or the pseudogene TRBV3-2), the J call TRBJ1-6; D uncertain. This CDR3 has 14 amino acids. Germline V CDR1 and CDR2: LGHDT, YNNKEL (reference sequence). The V and J ends lost 5 bases and 9 bases respectively, with 14 bases between them. CDR3 sequence: CASSGGVGSSPLHF. CDR3 in DNA: TGTGCCAGCAGCGGCGGGGTAGGTAGTTCACCCCTCCACTTT.

The V gene is TRBV7-2, the J gene TRBJ2-3, with 7 bases fitting TRBD2. V trimming: 2 bases; J trimming: 1 base; junction bases outside the gene matches: 6. There are 16 residues in the CDR3. The germline gives CDR1 SGHTA, CDR2 FQGNSA. CDR3 amino acids: CASSLIAGRGTDTQYF. The CDR3 nucleotides are TGTGCCAGCAGCTTAATAGCGGGTAGGGGCACAGATACGCAGTATTTT.

The genes are TRBV12-3 or TRBV12-4 and TRBJ1-1; D is ambiguous. There are 13 residues in the CDR3. Trimming stripped 1 base from V and 2 bases from J, with 5 bases between. In DNA, the CDR3 is TGTGCCAGCAGTTTAGAATATAACACTGAAGCTTTCTTT. This encodes CASSLEYNTEAFF.

The J gene is TRBJ2-3, the V gene TRBV19, with 8 bases that match TRBD2. The CDR3 is 13 amino acids. With 8 bases clipped from V and 5 bases from J, the junction kept 6 bases outside the gene matches. Germline V gene data show CDR1 as LNHDA and CDR2 as SQIVND (reference sequence). The CDR3 sequence: CASGAGGVDTQYF. The CDR3 bases are TGTGCCAGTGGAGCCGGGGGGGTAGATACGCAGTATTTT.

This clone appeared once. V usage is TRBV7-9 and J usage is TRBJ2-7; D call uncertain. CDR1 and CDR2 (germline): SEHNR, FQNEAQ (reference sequence). Trimming shortened V by 3 bases and J by 5 bases, and 20 bases separated the two germline ends. CDR3 length equals 16 residues. The chain's CDR3 is CASSFSRSLMPHEQYF. CDR3 DNA: TGTGCCAGCAGCTTCTCCCGGTCCTTAATGCCCCACGAGCAGTACTTC. Drawing the rest from reference TRBV7-9 and TRBJ2-7, the complete variable domain is DTGVSQNPRHKITKRGQNVTFRCDPISEHNRLYWYRQTLGQGPEFLTYFQNEAQLEKSRLLSDRFSAERPKGSFSTLEIQRTEQGDSAMYLCASSFSRSLMPHEQYFGPGTRLTVT.

This clone was counted only a few times. The rearrangement joins TRBV5-1 to TRBJ2-1, with D uncertain. Germline lookup yields CDR1 SGHRS and CDR2 YFSETQ. The ends were cut back, 1 base at V and 1 base at J, with 12 bases in the middle. CDR3 length equals 16 residues. CDR3 amino acids: CASSLNVIGSYNEQFF. The CDR3 DNA sequence: TGCGCCAGCAGCTTGAATGTCATCGGGTCCTACAATGAGCAGTTCTTC.

V and J are TRBV9 and TRBJ1-4; 7 positions match TRBD1. This CDR3 has 16 amino acids. The J segment lost 8 bases and the V segment lost 0 bases, leaving 10 bases of the junction unmatched. Germline loops: CDR1 SGDLS, CDR2 YYNGEE. This CDR3 is CASSVGQGGGGEKLFF. The CDR3 region has the DNA TGTGCCAGCAGCGTAGGACAGGGAGGAGGGGGGGAAAAACTGTTTTTT.

DNA of the CDR3: TGTGCCAGCAGTTACTCGGGACAGGGTCTTCAGCCCCAGCATTTT. It yields the protein CASSYSGQGLQPQHF. The V gene is TRBV6-5, the J gene TRBJ1-5; 9 nucleotides agree with TRBD1. Losses at the gene ends were 0 bases for V and 6 bases for J; bases not matched to a gene: 3. Germline lookup yields CDR1 MNHEY and CDR2 SVGAGI. CDR3 length: 15 residues.